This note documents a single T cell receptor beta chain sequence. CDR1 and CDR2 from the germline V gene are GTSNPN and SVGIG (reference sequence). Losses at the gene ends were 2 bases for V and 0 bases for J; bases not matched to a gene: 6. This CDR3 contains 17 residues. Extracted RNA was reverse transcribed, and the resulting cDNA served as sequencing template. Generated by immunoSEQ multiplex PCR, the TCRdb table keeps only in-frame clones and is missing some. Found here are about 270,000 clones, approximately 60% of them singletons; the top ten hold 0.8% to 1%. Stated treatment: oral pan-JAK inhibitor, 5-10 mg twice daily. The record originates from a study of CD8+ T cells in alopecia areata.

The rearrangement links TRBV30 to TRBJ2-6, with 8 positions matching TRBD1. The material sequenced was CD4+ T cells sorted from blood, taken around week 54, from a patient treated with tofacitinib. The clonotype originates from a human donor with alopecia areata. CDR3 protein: CAWSSGQGGSGANVLTF. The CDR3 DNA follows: TGTGCCTGGAGTTCCGGACAGGGCGGCTCTGGGGCCAACGTCCTGACTTTC. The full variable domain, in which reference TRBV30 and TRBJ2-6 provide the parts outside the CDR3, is SQTIHQWPATLVQPVGSPLSLECTVEGTSNPNLYWYRQAAGRGLQLLFYSVGIGQISSEVPQNLSASRPQDRQFILSSKKLLLSDSGFYLCAWSSGQGGSGANVLTFGAGSRLTVL.